This TCR beta chain was identified during a study of CD8 T cells in ankylosing spondylitis. Molecular-barcoded quantitative 5'-RACE produced these TCR beta libraries. In TCRdb, the 5' RACE reads were re-called with MiXCR into one record per CDR3 protein. The sample lists about 240,000 distinct CDR3 sequences; about 9.1% were seen once. Findings and caveats of the study: Reportedly, disease-linked clones are significantly enriched in ankylosing spondylitis patients' matched synovial fluid.

The germline gives CDR1 SGDLS, CDR2 YYNGEE. V was clipped by 5 bases and J by 3 bases, with 16 bases between them. The CDR3 is 15 amino acids. This clonotype showed up many times. What it binds is not known. The chain carries TRBV9 and TRBJ2-3, with D hard to call. Sequencing input: blood, either unsorted or a sorted T cell fraction (not recorded which). The receptor comes from a male donor with ankylosing spondylitis or in good health (not recorded which). The CDR3 protein is CASSENLGMTDTQYF. DNA for the CDR3: TGTGCCAGCAGTGAAAATCTGGGTATGACAGATACGCAGTATTTT.